This T cell receptor (beta chain) was documented in a study of T-cell reconstitution after alpha-beta-depleted transplantation in children. Findings of the study overall: Alpha-beta T cells present about two months after transplant were reported to originate from several hundred expanded graft clones. When one year had passed after transplant, most T-cell counts and diversity came from newly produced T cells. High day-60 TCRbeta diversity in some patients came from surviving recipient T cells and thymic progenitors.

The CDR3 sequence is 14 residues long. The junction had 7 bases not matched to a gene; V was cut back by 6 bases and J by 7 bases. Preparation of the TCRbeta library used unique molecular identifiers. TCRdb used MiXCR to reprocess the PCR reads, holding one entry per CDR3 protein. The table shows about 510,000 distinct CDR3 sequences, with around 10% occurring only once. This clonotype has a handful of counts. Its antigen is not known. J is TRBJ1-2 and V is TRBV12-3 or TRBV12-4, with 11 bases identical to TRBD1. Sequenced material: PBMCs, mostly from graft donor cells, taken 180 days after TCRalphabeta/CD19-depleted stem cell transplant. This receptor was identified in a female patient aged 2 to 10 who had a stem cell transplant for aplastic anemia, so the T cells may come from the graft donor. CDR3 in amino acids: CASRCTGTGGGYTF. CDR3 nucleotide sequence: TGTGCCAGCAGATGTACCGGGACAGGGGGTGGCTACACCTTC.